These 25 T cell receptor beta chains were sequenced from one sample in a study of shared clonotypes between healthy human individuals. Only in-frame clones appear in the TCRdb table, and some are missing; sequencing was by immunoSEQ multiplex PCR. The sample consists of 2 million to 2.5 million clones, over 90% of them appearing once. The sample taken for sequencing was naive CD4+ T cells from PBMCs. The sample's subset: CD45RA+ positively selected. The receptors were gathered from a man aged 18 to 29 in good health. Some clones in this sample may be carry-over from other donors' samples.

This chain joins TRBV5-1 and TRBJ2-7; 12 nucleotides align to TRBD2. The CDR3 contains 16 residues. The trim removed 4 bases at V and 5 bases at J, leaving 10 bases unmatched. Germline V lookup: CDR1 SGHRS, CDR2 YFSETQ. The CDR3 region is CASSSPSGRAEHEQYF. CDR3 sequence (DNA): TGCGCCAGCAGCAGCCCTAGCGGGAGGGCCGAGCACGAGCAGTACTTC.

This rearrangement joins TRBV4-1 to TRBJ2-2; weak D call: TRBD2 (6 bases). The germline V and J ends were trimmed by 4 bases and 5 bases, with 14 bases remaining between them. The CDR3 length is 15 residues. CDR1 is MGHRA and CDR2 is YSYEKL in the germline V gene. The CDR3 DNA is TGCGCCAGCAGCCTCGGGGGAGGCGGGACCGGGGAGCTGTTTTTT. This translates into CASSLGGGGTGELFF.

The genes are TRBV4-1 and TRBJ1-2; D possibly corresponds to TRBD1 (6 bases). The CDR3 contains 14 residues. Germline V CDR1 and CDR2: MGHRA, YSYEKL. The V end lost 0 bases, the J end lost 5 bases, and 10 bases lay between the germline ends. CDR3 bases: TGCGCCAGCAGCCAAGAAGGCCAGGGGTATGGCTACACCTTC. Amino acids: CASSQEGQGYGYTF.

The V call is TRBV7-2, the J call TRBJ2-6, with TRBD1 identical over 9 bases. The germline V gene encodes CDR1 SGHTA and CDR2 FQGNSA. V was clipped by 5 bases and J by 2 bases; unmatched bases: 7. There are 17 residues in the CDR3. This CDR3 is CASSPRDRAAGANVLTF. In DNA form, the CDR3 reads TGTGCCAGCAGCCCGCGGGACAGGGCTGCTGGGGCCAACGTCCTGACTTTC.

The chain links TRBV6-5 to TRBJ2-3, with a weak D call TRBD1 (6 bases). The CDR3 consists of 15 residues. Trimming removed 5 bases at V and 4 bases at J, with 16 bases between. Germline-derived CDR1 and CDR2 are MNHEY and SVGAGI. The CDR3 nucleotides are TGTGCCAGCAGTAAGGGGGAGAATAAGGCAGATACGCAGTATTTT. Residues: CASSKGENKADTQYF.

The chain couples TRBV21-1 to TRBJ2-2; TRBD1 is taken as the D call from the table, unchecked against the DNA. TRBV21-1 corresponds to a pseudogene. The CDR3 totals 12 residues. CDR3 in amino acids: CASSGRDRELFF. The DNA for the CDR3 is TGTGCCAGCAGCGGCCGGGACAGGGAGCTGTTTTTT.

This chain uses TRBV5-1 with TRBJ2-7, with TRBD2 identical over 7 bases. Germline lookup yields CDR1 SGHRS and CDR2 YFSETQ. The CDR3 consists of 15 residues. The V and J ends lost 3 bases and 4 bases, in that order; junction bases with no gene match: 10. CDR3: CASSSRGEFTYEQYF. The CDR3 nucleotides read TGCGCCAGCAGCTCCCGGGGGGAGTTTACTTACGAGCAGTACTTC.

The chain joins TRBV28 to TRBJ2-1; TRBD2 might be the D (5 bases). This CDR3 comprises 14 residues. The germline V gene has CDR1 MDHEN and CDR2 SYDVKM. V was pared by 8 bases and J by 2 bases, with 13 bases between. The CDR3 DNA is TGTGCCAGCCCTAATCGGGGAACCTACAATGAGCAGTTCTTC. It encodes CASPNRGTYNEQFF.

The V and J genes are TRBV15 and TRBJ2-5; TRBD1 agrees at 9 bases. Per the germline V gene, CDR1 is LNHNV and CDR2 is YYDKDF (reference sequence). The V segment lost 5 bases and the J segment 4 bases; nucleotides outside the gene matches: 11. CDR3 size: 16 residues. The CDR3 region is CATSGGTGMQRETQYF. In nucleotides, the CDR3 is TGTGCCACCAGCGGCGGGACAGGGATGCAGCGAGAGACCCAGTACTTC.

The count of this clone is one. The chain uses TRBV6-5 and TRBJ1-5, with D perhaps matching TRBD1 (5 bases). The ends were cut back, 6 bases at V and 9 bases at J, with 15 bases in the middle. This CDR3 has 13 amino acids. Germline V lookup: CDR1 MNHEY, CDR2 SVGAGI. CDR3 sequence: CASRTGLQGPQHF. As DNA, the CDR3 is TGTGCCAGCAGGACGGGGCTTCAAGGGCCCCAGCATTTT.

The gene calls are TRBV7-6 and TRBJ2-7; 12 bases agree with TRBD2. Germline assignment: CDR1 SGHVS and CDR2 FNYEAQ. Trimming removed 3 bases from V and 2 bases from J; junction bases left unmatched: 11. This CDR3 has 18 residues. The CDR3 DNA reads as TGTGCCAGCAGCTTTGGACTAGCGGGAAAAAGTACAGCCTACGAGCAGTACTTC. It codes for CASSFGLAGKSTAYEQYF.

This chain uses TRBV5-1 with TRBJ2-5, with D possibly TRBD1 on 5 matching bases. The germline V gene encodes CDR1 SGHRS and CDR2 YFSETQ. The CDR3 sequence is 12 residues long. Trimming took 3 bases from V and 5 from J, leaving 8 bases between them. This CDR3 is CASSSDMETQYF. The CDR3 DNA reads TGCGCCAGCAGCTCGGACATGGAGACCCAGTACTTC.

The rearrangement joins TRBV5-1 to TRBJ2-1; 8 nucleotides agree with TRBD2. Germline CDR1 is SGHRS and CDR2 is YFSETQ. The CDR3 is 16 residues long. V trimming: 3 bases; J trimming: 0 bases; junction bases outside the gene matches: 5. In DNA, the CDR3 is TGCGCCAGCAGCTCAAGCGGGAGTAGCTCCTACAATGAGCAGTTCTTC. The encoded protein is CASSSSGSSSYNEQFF.

The CDR3 coding sequence is TGTGCCAGCGGGACTCCTTACAATGAGCAGTTCTTC. It is translated as CASGTPYNEQFF. V is TRBV6-5 and J is TRBJ2-1, with TRBD2 as a possible D gene (6 bases). V was shortened by 8 bases and J by 4 bases, with 9 bases between the two germline ends. Germline V gives CDR1 MNHEY, CDR2 SVGAGI. This CDR3 region has 12 residues.

The chain uses TRBV28 and TRBJ1-4; TRBD1 matches at 8 bases. V lost 5 bases to trimming and J lost 8 bases; unmatched junction nucleotides: 4. CDR1 and CDR2 (germline): MDHEN, SYDVKM. The CDR3 length is 13 residues. For the CDR3, the DNA is TGTGCCAGCAGTCGACAGGGGAGGGAAAAACTGTTTTTT. Translating gives CASSRQGREKLFF.

The chain links TRBV7-9 to TRBJ1-6; TRBD1 is a possible D gene (5 bases). This CDR3 comprises 13 residues. Trimming removed 8 bases at V and 2 bases at J, with 7 bases between. CDR1 and CDR2 from the germline V gene are SEHNR and FQNEAQ (reference sequence). CDR3 sequence reads: CASEQAYNSPLHF. Here the CDR3 DNA reads TGTGCCAGCGAACAGGCCTATAATTCACCCCTCCACTTT.

The V call is TRBV15, the J call TRBJ2-3; 13 bases fit TRBD2. The V segment lost 1 base and the J segment 3 bases; nucleotides outside the gene matches: 4. From germline, CDR1 is LNHNV and CDR2 YYDKDF (reference sequence). The CDR3 is 17 amino acids. The CDR3: CATSRVRTSGRTDTQYF. The CDR3 DNA is TGTGCCACCAGCAGAGTCCGGACTAGCGGGAGAACAGATACGCAGTATTTT. The full variable domain, in which reference TRBV15 and TRBJ2-3 provide the parts outside the CDR3, is DAMVIQNPRYQVTQFGKPVTLSCSQTLNHNVMYWYQQKSSQAPKLLFHYYDKDFNNEADTPDNFQSRRPNTSFCFLDIRSPGLGDTAMYLCATSRVRTSGRTDTQYFGPGTRLTVL.

The V call is TRBV29-1, the J call TRBJ2-2; D could derive from TRBD1 or TRBD2 (6 bases each). V lost 6 bases and J 6 bases, leaving 17 bases between the germline ends. The CDR3 is 14 amino acids. Germline CDR1 and CDR2: SQVTM and ANQGSEA. CDR3 protein: CSVRSGAVAGELFF. As DNA, the CDR3 is TGCAGCGTACGTTCGGGGGCGGTCGCCGGGGAGCTGTTTTTT.

The V and J genes are TRBV7-9 and TRBJ2-2; D possibly corresponds to TRBD1 (6 bases). Germline loops: CDR1 SEHNR, CDR2 FQNEAQ (reference sequence). This CDR3 spans 14 amino acids. The V gene lost 4 bases and the J gene lost 6 bases, with 12 bases spanning the gap. The CDR3 bases are TGTGCCAGCAGCTCCACAGGGCCCCCCGGGGAGCTGTTTTTT. Amino acid sequence: CASSSTGPPGELFF.

The chain joins TRBV6-1 to TRBJ2-1; TRBD2 aligns across 9 bases. CDR3 length: 15 amino acids. The junction had 8 bases not matched to a gene; V was cut back by 7 bases and J by 4 bases. Germline lookup yields CDR1 MNHNS and CDR2 SASEGT. CDR3 loop: CASNRAGGGYNEQFF. For the CDR3, the DNA is TGTGCCAGCAACCGAGCGGGAGGTGGGTACAATGAGCAGTTCTTC.

This chain joins TRBV7-9 and TRBJ2-7; D is possibly TRBD1 (6 bases). CDR3 size: 14 residues. Between the trimmed V and J ends, which lost 6 bases and 3 bases, there was a span of 15 bases. Germline loops: CDR1 SEHNR, CDR2 FQNEAQ (reference sequence). The CDR3 spells CASSSDRRGYEQYF. The CDR3 DNA reads as TGTGCCAGCAGTTCGGACAGAAGAGGCTACGAGCAGTACTTC.

The gene calls are TRBV4-1 and TRBJ1-4; D is possibly TRBD1 (5 bases). CDR3 length: 15 amino acids. The germline CDR1 and CDR2 sequences are MGHRA and YSYEKL. V dropped 1 base and J dropped 3 bases, with 9 bases sitting between them. The DNA for the CDR3 is TGCGCCAGCAGCCAAGGTCGGGGCTCTAATGAAAAACTGTTTTTT. It specifies CASSQGRGSNEKLFF.

This chain links TRBV28 with TRBJ2-3; 9 positions agree with TRBD1. The CDR3 contains 15 residues. Germline V lookup: CDR1 MDHEN, CDR2 SYDVKM. J lost 6 bases, V lost 5 bases, and 9 bases had no gene match. The CDR3 is CASSRGDRDADTQYF. The CDR3 nucleotides read TGTGCCAGCAGTCGGGGGGACAGGGATGCGGATACGCAGTATTTT.

The chain carries TRBV29-1 and TRBJ2-3; D gene unclear. V lost 7 bases, J lost 2 bases, and 13 bases lay in between. CDR3 length: 13 residues. Germline lookup yields CDR1 SQVTM and CDR2 ANQGSEA. This CDR3 reads CSALHTFTDTQYF. The CDR3 coding sequence is TGCAGCGCATTACACACCTTCACAGATACGCAGTATTTT.

The chain is built from TRBV10-3 and TRBJ1-3, with TRBD1 identical over 7 bases. With V trimmed by 6 bases and J by 4 bases, 9 bases remained unmatched. The CDR3 runs 15 residues. CDR1 and CDR2 (germline): ENHRY, SYGVKD. The CDR3 nucleotides are TGTGCCATCAGGCCAGGGGGATCTTACGGAAACACCATATATTTT. Its protein is CAIRPGGSYGNTIYF.